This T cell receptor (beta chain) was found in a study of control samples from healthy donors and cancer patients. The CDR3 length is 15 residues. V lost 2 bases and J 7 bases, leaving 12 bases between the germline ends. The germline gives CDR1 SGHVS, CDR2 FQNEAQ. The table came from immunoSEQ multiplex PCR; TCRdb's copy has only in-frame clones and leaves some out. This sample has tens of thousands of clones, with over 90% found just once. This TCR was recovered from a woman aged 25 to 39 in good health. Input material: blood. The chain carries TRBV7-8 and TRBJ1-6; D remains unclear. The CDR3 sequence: CASSLPGSNNSPLHF. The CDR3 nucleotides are TGTGCCAGCAGCTTACCCGGGAGCAACAATTCACCCCTCCACTTT.